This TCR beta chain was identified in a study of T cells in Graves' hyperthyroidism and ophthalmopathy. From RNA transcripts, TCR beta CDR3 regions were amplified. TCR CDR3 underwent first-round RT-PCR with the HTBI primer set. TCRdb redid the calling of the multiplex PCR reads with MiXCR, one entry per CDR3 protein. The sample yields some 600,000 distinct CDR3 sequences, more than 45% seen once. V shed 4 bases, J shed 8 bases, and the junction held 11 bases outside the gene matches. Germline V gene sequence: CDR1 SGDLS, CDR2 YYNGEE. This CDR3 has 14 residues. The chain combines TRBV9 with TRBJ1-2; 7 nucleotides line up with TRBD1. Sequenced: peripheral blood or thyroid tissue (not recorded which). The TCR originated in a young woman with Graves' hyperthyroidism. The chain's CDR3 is CASSLGTAIRGYTF. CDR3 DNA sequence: TGTGCCAGCAGCTTAGGGACAGCGATAAGAGGCTACACCTTC. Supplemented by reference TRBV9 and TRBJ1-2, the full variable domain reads DSGVTQTPKHLITATGQRVTLRCSPRSGDLSVYWYQQSLDQGLQFLIQYYNGEERAKGNILERFSAQQFPDLHSELNLSSLELGDSALYFCASSLGTAIRGYTFGSGTRLTVV.